This T cell receptor (beta chain) emerged from a study of CD8+ T cells in alopecia areata. Study summary: Tofacitinib was taken orally by treated patients, and the dose was 5 to 10 mg twice daily. The study gave tofacitinib for 6 to 18 months, then 6 months off drug. Study outcomes and limitations: Possibly as an HLA-related effect, TCR sharing across patients appeared less clear than in mice.

The CDR3 has 15 amino acids. Germline V gene lookup returns CDR1 MNHEY and CDR2 SVGAGI. The ends were cut back, 6 bases at V and 7 bases at J, with 21 bases in the middle. Of note for this clone: The antigen is unknown.

Following extraction, RNA underwent reverse transcription to cDNA, which served as the sequencing template. Sequencing used immunoSEQ multiplex PCR; TCRdb keeps in-frame clones, though not all of them. Among about 69,000 clones listed, approximately 58% were seen once. The source was CD8+ T cells sorted from blood, collected at week 0. The sequence was collected from a human donor with alopecia areata. This chain uses TRBV6-5 with TRBJ1-1; perhaps TRBD1 as D (6 bases). The CDR3 DNA sequence: TGTGCCAGCAGACTCCGCATGGGACAAATGTTTGAAGCTTTCTTT. This gives the protein CASRLRMGQMFEAFF.